This T cell receptor beta chain was identified in a study of blood T cell repertoires in COVID-19. Across the whole study: From T cells, B-cell-depleted T cells, or PBMCs came the material, which was cDNA or gDNA.

There are many counts of this clone. In the authors' methods: How many nucleated cells were present was estimated from reference gene primer amplification. Repertoires were generated with immunoSEQ multiplex PCR, while TCRdb's copy carries only in-frame clones and drops some. The V and J calls and clone size come from that table; D and trimming were worked out from the DNA. This sample yields fewer than 120,000 clones, of which around nine tenths are seen a single time; 4.5% to 5% belongs to the top ten. Germline assignment: CDR1 SEHNR and CDR2 FQNEAQ (reference sequence). This CDR3 spans 11 amino acids. Trimming cost V 5 bases and J 15 bases, with 14 bases left between them.

The sample comprised peripheral blood. This rearrangement joins TRBV7-9 to TRBJ2-1; no clear D. The source is a human donor in a cohort sampled during active COVID-19. DNA of the CDR3: TGTGCCAGCAGCCTAACCCCCTTCCCGTTCTTC. Its translation is CASSLTPFPFF.